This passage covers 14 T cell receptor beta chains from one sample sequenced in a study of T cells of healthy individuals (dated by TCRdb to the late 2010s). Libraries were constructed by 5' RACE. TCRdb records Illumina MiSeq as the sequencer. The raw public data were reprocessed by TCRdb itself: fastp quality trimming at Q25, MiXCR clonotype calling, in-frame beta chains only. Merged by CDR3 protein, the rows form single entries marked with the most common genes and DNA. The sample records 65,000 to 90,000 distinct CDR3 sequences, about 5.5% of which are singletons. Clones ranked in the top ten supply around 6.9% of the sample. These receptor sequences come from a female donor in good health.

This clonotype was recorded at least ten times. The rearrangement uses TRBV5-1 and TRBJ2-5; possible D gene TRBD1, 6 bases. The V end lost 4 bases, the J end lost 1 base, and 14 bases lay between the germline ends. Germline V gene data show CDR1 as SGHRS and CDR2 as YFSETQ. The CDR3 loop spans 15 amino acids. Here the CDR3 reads CASSTYRVGQETQYF. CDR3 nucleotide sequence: TGCGCCAGCAGCACTTACAGGGTTGGCCAAGAGACCCAGTACTTC.

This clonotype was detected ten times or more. CDR3 amino acids: CASGILAFYGYTF. CDR3 in DNA: TGTGCTAGTGGAATATTGGCCTTCTATGGCTACACCTTC. This sequence joins TRBV12-5 and TRBJ1-2; D is uncertain. There are 13 residues in the CDR3. The V gene's germline CDR1 is LGHNT and CDR2 FRNRAP. V was clipped by 6 bases and J by 4 bases, with 12 bases between them.

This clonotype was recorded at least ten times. The CDR3 sequence is CASSLGRKGDTQYF. As DNA, the CDR3 is TGTGCCAGCAGCTTAGGAAGGAAGGGGGATACGCAGTATTTT. This chain links TRBV7-9 with TRBJ2-3; D is perhaps TRBD1 (5 bases). The germline V gene has CDR1 SEHNR and CDR2 FQNEAQ (reference sequence). The CDR3 runs 14 residues. Between the trimmed V and J ends, which lost 1 base and 6 bases, there was a span of 11 bases.

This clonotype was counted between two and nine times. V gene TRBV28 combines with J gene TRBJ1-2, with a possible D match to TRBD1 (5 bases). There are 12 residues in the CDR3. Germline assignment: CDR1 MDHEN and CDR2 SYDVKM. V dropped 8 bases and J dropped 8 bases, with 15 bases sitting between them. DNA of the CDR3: TGTGCCAGCCAAGACGGGGGGAGGGGCTACACCTTC. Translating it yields CASQDGGRGYTF.

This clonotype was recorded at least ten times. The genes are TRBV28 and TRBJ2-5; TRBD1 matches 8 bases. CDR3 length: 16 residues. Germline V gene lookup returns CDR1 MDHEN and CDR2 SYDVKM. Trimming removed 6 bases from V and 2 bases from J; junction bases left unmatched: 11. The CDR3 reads CASSAPRYRGQETQYF. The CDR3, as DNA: TGTGCCAGCAGCGCACCACGTTACAGGGGGCAAGAGACCCAGTACTTC.

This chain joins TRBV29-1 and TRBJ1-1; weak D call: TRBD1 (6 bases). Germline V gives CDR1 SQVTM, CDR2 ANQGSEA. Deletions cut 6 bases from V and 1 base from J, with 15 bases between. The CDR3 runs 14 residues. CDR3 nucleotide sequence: TGCAGCGTCGGAGAGGGGGACGGGAACACTGAAGCTTTCTTT. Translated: CSVGEGDGNTEAFF.

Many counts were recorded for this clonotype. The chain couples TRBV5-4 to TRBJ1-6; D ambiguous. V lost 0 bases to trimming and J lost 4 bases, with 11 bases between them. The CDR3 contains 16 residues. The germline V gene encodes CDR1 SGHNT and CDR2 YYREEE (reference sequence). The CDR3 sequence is CASSLGPDLYNSPLHF. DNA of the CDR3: TGTGCCAGCAGCTTGGGTCCAGATCTATATAATTCACCCCTCCACTTT.

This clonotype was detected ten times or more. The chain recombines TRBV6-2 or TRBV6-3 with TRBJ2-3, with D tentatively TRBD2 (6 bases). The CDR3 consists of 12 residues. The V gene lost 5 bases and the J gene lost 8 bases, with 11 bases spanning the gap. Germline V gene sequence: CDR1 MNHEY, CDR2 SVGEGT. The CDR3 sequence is CASSTGVRTQYF. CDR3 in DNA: TGTGCCAGCAGTACGGGAGTTCGTACGCAGTATTTT.

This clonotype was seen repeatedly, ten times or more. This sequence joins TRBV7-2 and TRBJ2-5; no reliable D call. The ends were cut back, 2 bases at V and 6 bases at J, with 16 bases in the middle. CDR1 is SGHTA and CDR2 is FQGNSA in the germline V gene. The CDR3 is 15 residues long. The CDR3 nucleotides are TGTGCCAGCAGCTTAACGGACCTACGCGGTCAGACCCAGTACTTC. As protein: CASSLTDLRGQTQYF.

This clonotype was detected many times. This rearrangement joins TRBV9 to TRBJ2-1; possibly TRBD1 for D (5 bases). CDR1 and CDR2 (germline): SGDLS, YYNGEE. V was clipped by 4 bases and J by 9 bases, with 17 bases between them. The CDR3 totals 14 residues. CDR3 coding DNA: TGTGCCAGCAGCCCCCGAATGGGGCGAATTGAGCAGTTCTTC. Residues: CASSPRMGRIEQFF.

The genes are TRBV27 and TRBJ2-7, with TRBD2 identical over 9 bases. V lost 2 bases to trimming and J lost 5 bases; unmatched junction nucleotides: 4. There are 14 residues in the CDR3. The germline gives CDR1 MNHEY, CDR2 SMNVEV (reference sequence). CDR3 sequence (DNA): TGTGCCAGCAGTTTAATAGCGGGAGCCCACGAGCAGTACTTC. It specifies CASSLIAGAHEQYF.

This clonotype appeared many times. The CDR3 protein is CASSPTGQHYEQYF. CDR3 DNA sequence: TGTGCCAGCAGTCCTACAGGACAGCACTACGAGCAGTACTTC. The genes are TRBV28 and TRBJ2-7; possible D gene TRBD1, 6 bases. This CDR3 region has 14 residues. V was shortened by 5 bases and J by 3 bases, with 14 bases between the two germline ends. Germline CDR1 and CDR2: MDHEN and SYDVKM.

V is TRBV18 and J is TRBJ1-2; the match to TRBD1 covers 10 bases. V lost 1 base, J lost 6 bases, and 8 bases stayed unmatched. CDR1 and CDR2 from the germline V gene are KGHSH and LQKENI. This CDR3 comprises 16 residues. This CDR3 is CASSPLGQGPDNGYTF. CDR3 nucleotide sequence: TGTGCCAGCTCACCACTGGGACAGGGGCCGGATAATGGCTACACCTTC.

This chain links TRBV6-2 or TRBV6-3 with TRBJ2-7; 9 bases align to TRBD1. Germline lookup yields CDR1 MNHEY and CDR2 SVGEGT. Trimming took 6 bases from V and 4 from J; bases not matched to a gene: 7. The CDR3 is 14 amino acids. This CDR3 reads CASRPWDRAYEQYF. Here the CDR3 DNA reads TGTGCCAGCAGGCCCTGGGACAGGGCGTACGAGCAGTACTTC.